The 28 T cell receptor beta chains below were found in one sample sequenced in a study of T cell clonotyping in hematopoietic cell transplantation. Profiling relied on immunoSEQ multiplex PCR, and the TCRdb table lists in-frame clones only, not all of them. The sample has 9,500 to 11,000 clones, 60% to 85% seen once. Sequenced material: PBMCs, taken 30 days after allogeneic stem cell transplant. These receptors all come from a female patient aged 40 to 50 who had an allogeneic stem cell transplant from a related donor, so T cells may come from the graft donor. Some clones in this sample may be carry-over from other donors' samples.

The rearrangement uses TRBV5-4 and TRBJ1-2, with D tentatively TRBD1 (5 bases). Germline loops: CDR1 SGHNT, CDR2 YYREEE (reference sequence). V lost 4 bases and J 1 base, leaving 11 bases between the germline ends. The length of the CDR3 is 14 residues. The CDR3 spells CASSTGAGNYGYTF. In DNA, the CDR3 is TGTGCCAGCAGCACCGGGGCCGGTAACTATGGCTACACCTTC.

The chain uses TRBV7-9 and TRBJ2-1, with no clear D. Germline CDR1 is SEHNR and CDR2 is FQNEAQ (reference sequence). The ends were cut back, 4 bases at V and 0 bases at J, with 7 bases in the middle. The CDR3 length is 14 residues. CDR3 in DNA: TGTGCCAGCAGCTCTGGTAGCTCCTACAATGAGCAGTTCTTC. This gives the protein CASSSGSSYNEQFF. The variable domain in full, with the rest retrieved from reference TRBV7-9 and TRBJ2-1, is DTGVSQNPRHKITKRGQNVTFRCDPISEHNRLYWYRQTLGQGPEFLTYFQNEAQLEKSRLLSDRFSAERPKGSFSTLEIQRTEQGDSAMYLCASSSGSSYNEQFFGPGTRLTVL.

This clone was detected only once. The genes are TRBV5-4 and TRBJ2-1, with D perhaps given as TRBD1 or TRBD2 (5 bases each). CDR3 length: 15 amino acids. The V end lost 4 bases, the J end lost 2 bases, and 13 bases lay between the germline ends. The germline CDR1 and CDR2 sequences are SGHNT and YYREEE (reference sequence). CDR3 nucleotides: TGTGCCAGCAGCCCATCAGGGACGGCCTACAATGAGCAGTTCTTC. Its protein product is CASSPSGTAYNEQFF.

The chain joins TRBV11-3 to TRBJ1-2; D gene ambiguous. Trimming removed 0 bases at V and 8 bases at J, with 10 bases between. Per the germline V gene, CDR1 is SGHNT and CDR2 is YENEEA. CDR3 length equals 13 residues. The CDR3 DNA is TGTGCCAGCAGCTTAGAACAGTTTCGGGGCTACACCTTC. It specifies CASSLEQFRGYTF.

This clone was found a few times. The chain couples TRBV6-5 to TRBJ1-1; a weak D match, TRBD1 (6 bases). The V end lost 7 bases, the J end lost 5 bases, and 14 bases lay between the germline ends. Germline CDR1 is MNHEY and CDR2 is SVGAGI. The CDR3 spans 13 residues. The DNA of the CDR3 is TGTGCCAGCACAAGGGCAGGGGTGACTGAAGCTTTCTTT. Amino acids: CASTRAGVTEAFF.

V and J are TRBV7-2 and TRBJ2-5; D possibly corresponds to TRBD2 (5 bases). V was pared by 5 bases and J by 7 bases, with 20 bases between. The germline V gene encodes CDR1 SGHTA and CDR2 FQGNSA. The CDR3 is made up of 15 amino acids. The CDR3 here is CASSQDSTPSMTQYF. The CDR3 nucleotides are TGTGCCAGCAGCCAGGACTCAACCCCCTCTATGACCCAGTACTTC.

This clone was recorded once. The chain joins TRBV6-5 to TRBJ1-1, with D perhaps matching TRBD1 (5 bases). The germline V gene encodes CDR1 MNHEY and CDR2 SVGAGI. Deletions cut 8 bases from V and 0 bases from J, with 13 bases between. The CDR3 is 14 residues long. The CDR3 reads CASGRGMMNTEAFF. The CDR3, as DNA: TGTGCCAGCGGCCGGGGGATGATGAACACTGAAGCTTTCTTT.

The chain has TRBV7-9 and TRBJ2-7; the match to TRBD1 covers 7 bases. After removal of 4 bases from V and 3 bases from J, the junction contained 6 bases not matched to a gene. Per the germline V gene, CDR1 is SEHNR and CDR2 is FQNEAQ (reference sequence). The CDR3 contains 14 residues. CDR3 residues: CASSSTGNIYEQYF. The DNA for the CDR3 is TGTGCCAGCAGCTCGACAGGGAACATCTACGAGCAGTACTTC.

The rearrangement uses TRBV5-4 and TRBJ2-1; no clear D gene. The length of the CDR3 is 14 residues. Germline-derived CDR1 and CDR2 are SGHNT and YYREEE (reference sequence). Trimming pared 0 bases from V and 4 bases from J, leaving 8 bases between. CDR3 loop: CASSLETLYNEQFF. CDR3 in DNA: TGTGCCAGCAGCTTGGAGACTTTGTACAATGAGCAGTTCTTC.

The rearrangement links TRBV10-3 to TRBJ2-5; D not resolved. The germline CDR1 and CDR2 sequences are ENHRY and SYGVKD. The CDR3 covers 13 residues. Trimming shortened V by 2 bases and J by 5 bases, and 9 bases separated the two germline ends. This chain's CDR3 is CAISEASLETQYF. The CDR3 DNA is TGTGCCATCAGTGAGGCCAGCCTGGAGACCCAGTACTTC.

The V call is TRBV19, the J call TRBJ1-1; TRBD1 might be the D (5 bases). The CDR3 loop spans 11 amino acids. The V and J ends lost 7 bases and 7 bases respectively, with 10 bases between them. Germline V CDR1 and CDR2: LNHDA, SQIVND (reference sequence). CDR3 in DNA: TGTGCCAGTACTAGGGGCGTTGAAGCTTTCTTT. This encodes CASTRGVEAFF.

The chain recombines TRBV5-4 with TRBJ2-7; a possible D gene is TRBD1 (6 bases). Deletions cut 0 bases from V and 2 bases from J, with 12 bases between. Germline lookup yields CDR1 SGHNT and CDR2 YYREEE (reference sequence). The CDR3 runs 15 residues. The DNA for the CDR3 is TGTGCCAGCAGCTTGGGCGCAGGGGCCACCTACGAGCAGTACTTC. Its protein product is CASSLGAGATYEQYF.

The rearrangement joins TRBV7-7 to TRBJ2-7; D gene ambiguous. CDR1 and CDR2 (germline): SSHAT, FNYEAQ (reference sequence). The CDR3 covers 15 residues. The V gene lost 5 bases and the J gene lost 0 bases, with 14 bases spanning the gap. CDR3 sequence (DNA): TGTGCCAGCAGCCCCCTACCTTCGGGCTCCTACGAGCAGTACTTC. Translated, it gives CASSPLPSGSYEQYF.

The chain carries TRBV5-4 and TRBJ2-7, with TRBD2 matching over 7 bases. The length of the CDR3 is 17 residues. The V segment lost 0 bases and the J segment 2 bases; nucleotides outside the gene matches: 11. Germline V gene data show CDR1 as SGHNT and CDR2 as YYREEE (reference sequence). This CDR3 reads CASSLGVGTKNPYEQYF. The CDR3 bases are TGTGCCAGCAGCTTGGGGGTAGGGACTAAGAACCCCTACGAGCAGTACTTC.

The CDR3 coding sequence is TGTGCCAGCAGTCTCCGACAGGGGGGTAATGAGCAGTTCTTC. As protein: CASSLRQGGNEQFF. The V gene is TRBV27, the J gene TRBJ2-1, with TRBD1 matching over 9 bases. The CDR3 contains 14 residues. J gave up 7 bases and V 5 bases, and 6 bases lay outside the gene matches. The germline gives CDR1 MNHEY, CDR2 SMNVEV (reference sequence).

J is TRBJ2-2 and V is TRBV5-4; weak D call: TRBD2 (6 bases). CDR1 and CDR2 from the germline V gene are SGHNT and YYREEE (reference sequence). CDR3 length: 13 residues. V lost 1 base and J 5 bases, leaving 6 bases between the germline ends. The CDR3 spells CASSLSGTGELFF. For the CDR3, the DNA is TGTGCCAGCAGCTTGAGCGGGACCGGGGAGCTGTTTTTT.

The genes are TRBV5-1 and TRBJ2-1; no reliable D call. The CDR3 sequence is 15 residues long. Trimming cost V 5 bases and J 5 bases, with 17 bases left between them. Germline CDR1 and CDR2: SGHRS and YFSETQ. The CDR3 loop is CASRGQASTNNEQFF. DNA for the CDR3: TGCGCCAGCAGGGGTCAAGCAAGTACGAACAATGAGCAGTTCTTC.

This chain joins TRBV6-5 and TRBJ1-6, with 10 bases matching TRBD1. Looked up from germline, CDR1 is MNHEY and CDR2 is SVGAGI. V shed 6 bases and J 9 bases; nucleotides not matched to a gene: 5. This CDR3 region has 14 residues. CDR3 DNA sequence: TGTGCCAGCAGCCCCGGACAGGGGGTTTCACCCCTCCACTTT. Its translation is CASSPGQGVSPLHF.

This clone was seen just once. The gene calls are TRBV13 and TRBJ1-1; D is unresolved. The CDR3 runs 13 residues. With 0 bases removed from V and 6 bases from J, the gap between germline ends came to 8 bases. Germline values: CDR1 PRHDT, CDR2 FYEKMQ (reference sequence). This chain's CDR3 is CASSLGFSPEAFF. The CDR3 bases are TGTGCCAGCAGCTTAGGGTTTTCCCCTGAAGCTTTCTTT.

The chain has TRBV19 and TRBJ1-1, with a possible D match to TRBD1 (5 bases). This CDR3 spans 14 amino acids. With 5 bases removed from V and 1 base from J, the gap between germline ends came to 11 bases. Germline-derived CDR1 and CDR2 are LNHDA and SQIVND (reference sequence). CDR3 sequence reads: CASSVQTENTEAFF. The DNA for the CDR3 is TGTGCCAGTAGTGTACAGACAGAGAACACTGAAGCTTTCTTT.

This chain joins TRBV7-2 and TRBJ2-3, with 9 nucleotides matching TRBD1. J lost 2 bases, V lost 1 base, and 4 bases had no gene match. CDR3 length: 16 amino acids. The germline V gene encodes CDR1 SGHTA and CDR2 FQGNSA. CDR3 bases: TGTGCCAGCAGCTTAGAGGGGACAGGGTTCACAGATACGCAGTATTTT. It encodes CASSLEGTGFTDTQYF. The complete variable domain, with remaining parts taken from reference TRBV7-2 and TRBJ2-3, reads GAGVSQSPSNKVTEKGKDVELRCDPISGHTALYWYRQSLGQGLEFLIYFQGNSAPDKSGLPSDRFSAERTGGSVSTLTIQRTQQEDSAVYLCASSLEGTGFTDTQYFGPGTRLTVL.

A single count supports this clone. The chain is built from TRBV29-1 and TRBJ2-3, with D possibly called TRBD1 or TRBD2 (5 bases each). This CDR3 comprises 14 residues. V lost 0 bases and J 6 bases, leaving 13 bases between the germline ends. CDR1 is SQVTM, CDR2 ANQGSEA, per germline. DNA for the CDR3: TGCAGCGTTGAAGATCTTGGGACCTCTGATACGCAGTATTTT. Its protein product is CSVEDLGTSDTQYF.

The chain uses TRBV5-1 and TRBJ2-1; TRBD1 matches at 8 bases. CDR3 length: 14 amino acids. J gave up 6 bases and V 4 bases, and 6 bases lay outside the gene matches. Germline CDR1 and CDR2: SGHRS and YFSETQ. The CDR3 protein is CASSVRTGPNEQFF. CDR3 nucleotides: TGCGCCAGCAGCGTCAGGACAGGGCCCAATGAGCAGTTCTTC.

The chain carries TRBV5-1 and TRBJ2-3; a weak D match, TRBD2 (5 bases). Per germline, CDR1 SGHRS and CDR2 YFSETQ. The CDR3 runs to 16 residues. V was shortened by 0 bases and J by 5 bases, with 16 bases between the two germline ends. CDR3 amino acids: CASSLASLGAVDTQYF. As DNA, the CDR3 is TGCGCCAGCAGCTTGGCCTCATTGGGAGCGGTAGATACGCAGTATTTT.

The sample holds a few counts of this clone. V is TRBV25-1 and J is TRBJ1-2; 8 nucleotides line up with TRBD1. With V trimmed by 4 bases and J by 5 bases, 0 bases remained unmatched. Germline values: CDR1 MGHDK, CDR2 SYGVNS. The length of the CDR3 is 12 residues. CDR3 loop: CASSGTGYGYTF. In DNA, the CDR3 is TGTGCCAGCAGTGGGACAGGGTATGGCTACACCTTC.

V and J are TRBV27 and TRBJ1-1; 7 nucleotides match TRBD1. CDR3 length equals 11 residues. Germline V lookup: CDR1 MNHEY, CDR2 SMNVEV (reference sequence). The V and J ends lost 4 bases and 7 bases, in that order; junction bases with no gene match: 0. CDR3 protein: CASSSGGEAFF. The CDR3, as DNA: TGTGCCAGCAGTTCAGGGGGTGAAGCTTTCTTT.

This clone was detected a few times. This chain connects TRBV29-1 to TRBJ2-1; 16 positions match TRBD2. The CDR3 sequence is 15 residues long. Trimming removed 6 bases from V and 8 bases from J; junction bases left unmatched: 7. Germline assignment: CDR1 SQVTM and CDR2 ANQGSEA. The CDR3 reads CSVSGTSGRGDEQFF. CDR3 DNA sequence: TGCAGCGTGTCCGGGACTAGCGGGAGGGGGGATGAGCAGTTCTTC.

The chain links TRBV18 to TRBJ2-7; 7 nucleotides match TRBD1. Germline V gene sequence: CDR1 KGHSH, CDR2 LQKENI. Trimming removed 4 bases from V and 6 bases from J; junction bases left unmatched: 9. The CDR3 is 14 amino acids. CDR3: CASSRTGTAGEQYF. Here the CDR3 DNA reads TGTGCCAGCTCACGGACCGGGACAGCCGGCGAGCAGTACTTC.